This T cell receptor (beta chain) came from a study of blood T cell repertoires in COVID-19. Study-level information: Acute and convalescent COVID-19 specimens originated in the United States, Italy and Spain.

As handled by the study authors: Amplification from reference gene primers served as the basis for estimated nucleated cell counts. Sequenced by immunoSEQ multiplex PCR; TCRdb stores in-frame clones only, minus some. Clone size and V and J calls were adopted from that table, with D and trimming inferred from the DNA. The data contain about 100,000 clones, around four fifths of them singletons. After removal of 3 bases from V and 0 bases from J, the junction contained 15 bases not matched to a gene. The CDR3 has 19 amino acids. Germline V gene sequence: CDR1 MNHNS, CDR2 SASEGT. The origin of this receptor is a woman in her 70s with acute or convalescent COVID-19. Material for sequencing was peripheral blood. The rearrangement links TRBV6-1 to TRBJ2-7; 9 nucleotides line up with TRBD1. The CDR3 sequence is CASSDTGQGYSPRSYEQYV. The CDR3 region has the DNA TGTGCCAGCAGTGATACGGGACAGGGCTACTCTCCCCGCTCCTACGAGCAGTACGTC.